The 32 T cell receptor beta chains listed next were all sequenced from one sample in a study of PD-1 blockade in mismatch repair-deficient tumors. Profiling relied on immunoSEQ multiplex PCR, and the TCRdb table lists in-frame clones only, not all of them. Of 100,000 to 150,000 clones listed, almost 90% are singletons. Sequences were derived from peripheral blood, sampled just under 74 weeks after starting pembrolizumab. The origin of the receptors is an adult with mismatch repair-deficient cancer.

The genes are TRBV28 and TRBJ1-1; D remains unclear. The germline V and J ends were trimmed by 5 bases and 1 base, with 8 bases remaining between them. CDR1 and CDR2 (germline): MDHEN, SYDVKM. The CDR3 contains 13 residues. Here the CDR3 DNA reads TGTGCCAGCAGTCACTCACGGAACACTGAAGCTTTCTTT. Encoded protein: CASSHSRNTEAFF.

The genes are TRBV6-5 and TRBJ2-7; D is ambiguous. Germline V gives CDR1 MNHEY, CDR2 SVGAGI. Deletions cut 2 bases from V and 2 bases from J, with 7 bases between. The CDR3 sequence is 13 residues long. CDR3 nucleotides: TGTGCCAGCAGTTACAGGAACCCCTACGAGCAGTACTTC. This translates into CASSYRNPYEQYF.

This clone was observed a few times. The chain carries TRBV10-2 and TRBJ2-2; no clear D gene. V was pared by 8 bases and J by 2 bases, with 6 bases between. Germline V gene lookup returns CDR1 WSHSY and CDR2 SAAADI. The CDR3 sequence is 12 residues long. CDR3 DNA: TGCGCCAGCGCCCTCAACACCGGGGAGCTGTTTTTT. Protein sequence: CASALNTGELFF.

The chain carries TRBV19 and TRBJ2-2, with D hard to call. Trimming pared 5 bases from V and 1 base from J, leaving 11 bases between. The CDR3 covers 15 residues. The germline V gene encodes CDR1 LNHDA and CDR2 SQIVND (reference sequence). The CDR3 nucleotides read TGTGCCAGTAGTTCCGCGAGCAGGAACACCGGGGAGCTGTTTTTT. Encoded protein: CASSSASRNTGELFF.

The chain uses TRBV6-5 and TRBJ1-5; D unresolved. This CDR3 has 15 residues. Per the germline V gene, CDR1 is MNHEY and CDR2 is SVGAGI. The V gene lost 0 bases and the J gene lost 4 bases, with 10 bases spanning the gap. CDR3 in DNA: TGTGCCAGCAGTTACTCGAGCCCACAGAATCAGCCCCAGCATTTT. This codes for CASSYSSPQNQPQHF.

The CDR3 reads CAFSGSTDTQYF. The CDR3 bases are TGTGCCTTTAGCGGGAGCACAGATACGCAGTATTTT. V usage is TRBV30 and J usage is TRBJ2-3; 7 bases map to TRBD2. Trimming took 7 bases from V and 0 from J; bases not matched to a gene: 1. The CDR3 loop spans 12 amino acids. The germline V gene encodes CDR1 GTSNPN and CDR2 SVGIG (reference sequence).

This sequence joins TRBV27 and TRBJ1-4, with unresolved D. Trimming left V 0 bases short and J 8 bases short, with 7 bases between. The CDR3 is made up of 13 amino acids. Germline V gene data show CDR1 as MNHEY and CDR2 as SMNVEV (reference sequence). CDR3 sequence reads: CASSLSPSEKLFF. CDR3 bases: TGTGCCAGCAGTTTATCGCCTTCCGAAAAACTGTTTTTT.

This clone was seen just once. The chain employs TRBV4-1 and TRBJ1-1; 8 nucleotides agree with TRBD1. Germline lookup yields CDR1 MGHRA and CDR2 YSYEKL. This CDR3 spans 15 amino acids. Germline trimming cut 1 base from V and 8 bases from J; bases unmatched to any gene: 9. This chain's CDR3 is CASSQGLGQGKEAFF. CDR3 DNA: TGCGCCAGCAGCCAAGGCCTCGGACAGGGCAAGGAAGCTTTCTTT.

J is TRBJ2-7 and V is TRBV5-4; 7 bases align to TRBD2. Germline trimming cut 9 bases from V and 2 bases from J; bases unmatched to any gene: 8. This CDR3 is 13 amino acids long. The V gene's germline CDR1 is SGHNT and CDR2 YYREEE (reference sequence). The CDR3 here is CATSGDLAYEQYF. Written as DNA, the CDR3 is TGTGCCACTAGCGGAGACCTTGCCTACGAGCAGTACTTC.

The chain couples TRBV30 to TRBJ2-5, with 9 bases matching TRBD2. The CDR3 loop spans 12 amino acids. The ends lost 5 bases at V and 8 bases at J; junction bases unmatched: 6. Germline CDR1 is GTSNPN and CDR2 is SVGIG (reference sequence). This CDR3 is CAWFGTSNTQYF. CDR3 DNA: TGTGCCTGGTTTGGGACTAGCAATACCCAGTACTTC.

The chain employs TRBV2 and TRBJ2-3; TRBD2 matches at 14 bases. V gave up 3 bases and J gave up 0 bases; unmatched junction bases: 8. There are 19 residues in the CDR3. The germline CDR1 and CDR2 sequences are SNHLY and FYNNEI. CDR3 in amino acids: CASSEFGGLAGESTDTQYF. CDR3 coding DNA: TGTGCCAGCAGTGAGTTTGGGGGACTAGCGGGAGAAAGCACAGATACGCAGTATTTT.

This chain uses TRBV29-1 with TRBJ2-2; 8 positions agree with TRBD2. The CDR3 spans 19 residues. With V trimmed by 3 bases and J by 7 bases, 22 bases remained unmatched. Germline V gene data show CDR1 as SQVTM and CDR2 as ANQGSEA. CDR3 region: CSVEPGLGEGSGNVGELFF. Written as DNA, the CDR3 is TGCAGCGTTGAGCCGGGACTTGGGGAAGGTAGCGGGAACGTCGGGGAGCTGTTTTTT.

This clone was counted once. This rearrangement joins TRBV7-9 to TRBJ2-1; D possibly corresponds to TRBD2 (6 bases). The V gene's germline CDR1 is SEHNR and CDR2 FQNEAQ (reference sequence). V was trimmed by 9 bases and J by 8 bases, leaving 23 bases between them. The CDR3 has 15 residues. The CDR3, as DNA: TGTGCCAGTCAACCCCCGGAACTAGCTAGTTATGAGCAGTTCTTC. It is translated as CASQPPELASYEQFF.

As DNA, the CDR3 is TGTGCCAGCAGTTCCCGACTAGCTGGGTTTGATACGCAGTATTTT. Translation gives CASSSRLAGFDTQYF. The genes are TRBV27 and TRBJ2-3, with 7 positions matching TRBD2. This CDR3 has 15 amino acids. Germline assignment: CDR1 MNHEY and CDR2 SMNVEV (reference sequence). The ends lost 4 bases at V and 6 bases at J; junction bases unmatched: 10.

The chain recombines TRBV7-9 with TRBJ2-5; TRBD1 aligns across 10 bases. Germline-derived CDR1 and CDR2 are SEHNR and FQNEAQ (reference sequence). This CDR3 is built from 15 residues. V was pared by 5 bases and J by 5 bases, with 8 bases of the junction left unmatched. CDR3 region: CASSIRTGGLETQYF. The DNA of the CDR3 is TGTGCCAGCAGCATACGGACAGGGGGGTTGGAGACCCAGTACTTC.

The rearrangement links TRBV9 to TRBJ2-3; 10 bases line up with TRBD2. Germline CDR1 reads SGDLS; CDR2 reads YYNGEE. The CDR3 has 16 residues. Losses at the gene ends were 0 bases for V and 5 bases for J; bases not matched to a gene: 6. The CDR3 sequence is CASSVESGRGGDTQYF. The CDR3, as DNA: TGTGCCAGCAGCGTAGAAAGCGGGAGGGGAGGAGATACGCAGTATTTT.

The J gene is TRBJ1-3, the V gene TRBV6-5; no reliable D call. This CDR3 region has 13 residues. Germline loops: CDR1 MNHEY, CDR2 SVGAGI. Between the trimmed V and J ends, which lost 8 bases and 1 base, there was a span of 9 bases. CDR3 sequence: CASRAGSGNTIYF. CDR3 nucleotides: TGTGCCAGCCGAGCGGGTTCTGGAAACACCATATATTTT.

The chain links TRBV2 to TRBJ2-4; 8 bases agree with TRBD1. Germline assignment: CDR1 SNHLY and CDR2 FYNNEI. The junction had 15 bases not matched to a gene; V was cut back by 6 bases and J by 8 bases. CDR3 length equals 16 residues. The CDR3 nucleotides are TGTGCCAGCAGAGTGGGGACAGGCAGGGGGTCGGACATTCAGTACTTC. Protein: CASRVGTGRGSDIQYF.

The chain recombines TRBV11-3 with TRBJ2-7, with TRBD1 matching 7 bases. Germline CDR1 and CDR2: SGHNT and YENEEA. V trimming: 2 bases; J trimming: 2 bases; junction bases outside the gene matches: 3. This CDR3 is 14 amino acids long. CDR3 coding DNA: TGTGCCAGCAGCTTATTGCAGGGGGCCTACGAGCAGTACTTC. Protein product: CASSLLQGAYEQYF. The full variable domain, in which reference TRBV11-3 and TRBJ2-7 provide the parts outside the CDR3, is EAGVVQSPRYKIIEKKQPVAFWCNPISGHNTLYWYLQNLGQGPELLIRYENEEAVDDSQLPKDRFSAERLKGVDSTLKIQPAELGDSAVYLCASSLLQGAYEQYFGPGTRLTVT.

The chain combines TRBV4-3 with TRBJ2-5; D is ambiguous. The CDR3 is 15 amino acids. Per the germline V gene, CDR1 is LGHNA and CDR2 is YSLEER. The V and J ends lost 1 base and 2 bases respectively, with 11 bases between them. The CDR3 spells CASSQGVGLQETQYF. The CDR3 DNA reads TGCGCCAGCAGCCAAGGAGTCGGGCTGCAAGAGACCCAGTACTTC.

The V gene is TRBV5-1, the J gene TRBJ1-1, with D possibly being TRBD1 (6 bases). Per the germline V gene, CDR1 is SGHRS and CDR2 is YFSETQ. With 5 bases removed from V and 5 bases from J, the gap between germline ends came to 19 bases. The CDR3 extends over 15 amino acids. The DNA of the CDR3 is TGCGCCAGCAGTTCTCAGGGGCGGGGTAGAACTGAAGCTTTCTTT. It is translated as CASSSQGRGRTEAFF. The whole variable domain, remainder taken from reference TRBV5-1 and TRBJ1-1, is KAGVTQTPRYLIKTRGQQVTLSCSPISGHRSVSWYQQTPGQGLQFLFEYFSETQRNKGNFPGRFSGRQFSNSRSEMNVSTLELGDSALYLCASSSQGRGRTEAFFGQGTRLTVV.

The chain uses TRBV30 and TRBJ2-5, with 7 bases aligning to TRBD2. The CDR3 is 13 residues long. Germline CDR1 is GTSNPN and CDR2 is SVGIG (reference sequence). The trim removed 5 bases at V and 0 bases at J, leaving 3 bases unmatched. The CDR3 DNA reads as TGTGCCTGGGTCCTAGCGGACCAAGAGACCCAGTACTTC. Its protein product is CAWVLADQETQYF.

This rearrangement joins TRBV4-1 to TRBJ2-6; 7 bases match TRBD2. This CDR3 comprises 20 residues. J lost 0 bases, V lost 4 bases, and 15 bases had no gene match. Germline assignment: CDR1 MGHRA and CDR2 YSYEKL. The chain's CDR3 is CASSPRLRGREGSGANVLTF. The CDR3 nucleotides read TGCGCCAGCAGCCCGAGGCTACGGGGCAGGGAGGGCTCTGGGGCCAACGTCCTGACTTTC.

The chain couples TRBV10-3 to TRBJ2-7; 12 nucleotides match TRBD1. Germline loops: CDR1 ENHRY, CDR2 SYGVKD. V was pared by 6 bases and J by 6 bases, with 9 bases of the junction left unmatched. The CDR3 consists of 15 residues. CDR3 residues: CAIRTTGTGGVEQYF. The CDR3 DNA sequence: TGTGCCATCAGAACAACCGGGACAGGGGGCGTCGAGCAGTACTTC.

CDR3 DNA: TGTGCCAGCAGCCTTGGGACATCATCTGAAGCTTTCTTT. Protein: CASSLGTSSEAFF. This chain joins TRBV7-9 and TRBJ1-1; D may be TRBD1 (6 bases). CDR1 is SEHNR and CDR2 is FQNEAQ in the germline V gene (reference sequence). The CDR3 runs 13 residues. Trimming stripped 5 bases from V and 6 bases from J, with 13 bases between.

CDR3 sequence (DNA): TGTGCCAGCAGCCCTGGCACAGATACGCAGTATTTT. This sequence encodes CASSPGTDTQYF. The J gene is TRBJ2-3, the V gene TRBV6-5; D remains unclear. The CDR3 covers 12 residues. V shed 6 bases and J shed 1 base, with 5 bases lying between them. Germline assignment: CDR1 MNHEY and CDR2 SVGAGI.

This chain uses TRBV11-2 with TRBJ2-7, with 8 bases fitting TRBD2. CDR3 size: 15 residues. Looked up from germline, CDR1 is SGHAT and CDR2 is FQNNGV. Trimming removed 1 base from V and 2 bases from J; junction bases left unmatched: 4. The CDR3 spells CASSLGSGAAYEQYF. CDR3 in DNA: TGTGCCAGCAGCTTAGGTAGCGGGGCCGCCTACGAGCAGTACTTC.

The V and J genes are TRBV28 and TRBJ2-1, with 9 bases matching TRBD2. The V and J ends lost 10 bases and 5 bases, in that order; junction bases with no gene match: 9. Germline V gives CDR1 MDHEN, CDR2 SYDVKM. This CDR3 is built from 14 residues. CDR3 nucleotide sequence: TGTGCCACCCATATAGCGGGAGCGGACAATGAGCAGTTCTTC. Protein sequence: CATHIAGADNEQFF.

The chain recombines TRBV7-9 with TRBJ2-1, with D unclear. V gave up 4 bases and J gave up 3 bases, with 19 bases separating them. This CDR3 is 17 amino acids long. Germline V gene data show CDR1 as SEHNR and CDR2 as FQNEAQ (reference sequence). The CDR3 here is CASSSPTGSPNYNEQFF. CDR3 coding DNA: TGTGCCAGCAGCTCCCCGACCGGGTCGCCTAACTACAATGAGCAGTTCTTC.

The chain is built from TRBV5-5 and TRBJ2-7; TRBD2 might be the D (6 bases). With 0 bases removed from V and 4 bases from J, the gap between germline ends came to 14 bases. CDR1 and CDR2 (germline): SGHKS, YYEKEE (reference sequence). CDR3 length: 15 residues. CDR3 sequence: CASSLVPGVGYEQYF. CDR3 sequence (DNA): TGTGCCAGCAGCTTGGTTCCGGGAGTCGGGTACGAGCAGTACTTC.

The count of this clone is one. Here the CDR3 reads CASSQDPTGILSREQYF. In DNA, the CDR3 is TGCGCCAGCAGCCAAGATCCGACCGGGATCCTCTCTAGGGAGCAGTACTTC. The chain couples TRBV4-3 to TRBJ2-7; a possible D gene is TRBD2 (5 bases). Germline V gene lookup returns CDR1 LGHNA and CDR2 YSLEER. The CDR3 has 17 amino acids. Trimming cost V 0 bases and J 7 bases, with 22 bases left between them.

This chain connects TRBV27 to TRBJ2-1, with D possibly matching TRBD2 (6 bases). The CDR3 length is 14 residues. Germline-derived CDR1 and CDR2 are MNHEY and SMNVEV (reference sequence). Trimming shortened V by 5 bases and J by 4 bases, and 12 bases separated the two germline ends. In DNA form, the CDR3 reads TGTGCCAGCAGTCCCCCGGAGGGGTACAATGAGCAGTTCTTC. Its protein product is CASSPPEGYNEQFF.